The clone carrying this T cell receptor (beta chain) was seen only a few times. No antigen is known for it. The data were obtained in a study of blood T cells in healthy people across ages. Combining a sample-barcoded 5' primer with a J-beta primer mix, a second PCR ran for roughly 6 to 11 cycles. Via MiXCR, TCRdb re-called the 5' RACE reads, giving one row per CDR3 protein. This table holds approximately 1.5 million distinct CDR3 sequences, roughly 32% found once. Healthy Caucasian individuals from Russia aged roughly 6 to 95 served as donors. Per-sample yields of isolated PBMCs were at least 6 million. General observations from the study: There were more naive CD4+ cells and higher diversity in long-lived donors than in aged donors. It was not known whether donors were CMV positive (a possible confounder of expanded clonotype changes).

V was pared by 6 bases and J by 6 bases, with 19 bases between. CDR1 and CDR2 (germline): DFQATT, SNEGSKA (reference sequence). The CDR3 is 14 residues long. Sequencing input: blood. V and J are TRBV20-1 and TRBJ2-3, with no clear D. The TCR comes from a woman younger than 45 in good health. In DNA form, the CDR3 reads TGCAGTGCCAGTACCGGGTCTTTCGGGGATACGCAGTATTTT. This translates into CSASTGSFGDTQYF.